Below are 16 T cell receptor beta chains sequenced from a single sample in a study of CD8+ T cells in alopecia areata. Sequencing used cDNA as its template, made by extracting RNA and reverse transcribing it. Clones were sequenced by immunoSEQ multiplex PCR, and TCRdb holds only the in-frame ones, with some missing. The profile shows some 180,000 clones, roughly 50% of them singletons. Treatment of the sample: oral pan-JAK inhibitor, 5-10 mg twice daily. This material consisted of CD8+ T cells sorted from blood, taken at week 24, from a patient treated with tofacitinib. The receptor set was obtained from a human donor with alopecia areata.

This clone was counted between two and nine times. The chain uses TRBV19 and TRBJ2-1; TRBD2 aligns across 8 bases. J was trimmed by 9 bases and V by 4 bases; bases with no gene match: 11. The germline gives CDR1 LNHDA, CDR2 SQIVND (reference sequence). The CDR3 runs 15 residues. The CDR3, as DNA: TGTGCCAGTAGTAGATCCGGGACTAGTGGCGGTGAGCAGTTCTTC. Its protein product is CASSRSGTSGGEQFF.

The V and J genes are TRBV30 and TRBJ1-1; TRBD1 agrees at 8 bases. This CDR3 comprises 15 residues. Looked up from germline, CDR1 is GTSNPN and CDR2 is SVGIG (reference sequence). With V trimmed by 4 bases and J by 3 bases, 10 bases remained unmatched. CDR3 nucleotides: TGTGCCTGGACTGTAGACAGGGGAGGTGACACTGAAGCTTTCTTT. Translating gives CAWTVDRGGDTEAFF.

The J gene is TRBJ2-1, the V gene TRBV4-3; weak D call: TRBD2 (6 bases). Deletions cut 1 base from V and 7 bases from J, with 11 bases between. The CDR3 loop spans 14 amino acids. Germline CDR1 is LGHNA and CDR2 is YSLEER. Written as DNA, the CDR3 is TGCGCCAGCAGCCAAGGGGCAGGGAGGAATGAGCAGTTCTTC. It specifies CASSQGAGRNEQFF.

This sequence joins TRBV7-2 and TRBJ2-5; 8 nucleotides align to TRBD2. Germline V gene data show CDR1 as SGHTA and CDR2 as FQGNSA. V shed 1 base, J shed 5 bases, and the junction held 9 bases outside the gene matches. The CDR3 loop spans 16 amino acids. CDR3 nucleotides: TGTGCCAGCAGCTTAGGGATAGCGGGGCCCAGGGAGACCCAGTACTTC. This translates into CASSLGIAGPRETQYF.

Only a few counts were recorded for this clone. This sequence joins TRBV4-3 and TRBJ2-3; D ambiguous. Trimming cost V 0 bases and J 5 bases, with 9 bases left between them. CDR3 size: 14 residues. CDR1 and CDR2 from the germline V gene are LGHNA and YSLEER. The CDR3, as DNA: TGCGCCAGCAGCCAAGATGGAGCGCTAGATACGCAGTATTTT. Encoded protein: CASSQDGALDTQYF.

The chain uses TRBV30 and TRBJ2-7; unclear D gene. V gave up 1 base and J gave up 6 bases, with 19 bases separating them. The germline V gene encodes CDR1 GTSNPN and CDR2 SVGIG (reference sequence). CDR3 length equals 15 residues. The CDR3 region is CAWSEIRSLGSEQYF. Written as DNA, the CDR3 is TGTGCCTGGAGTGAAATTCGATCTTTAGGCTCCGAGCAGTACTTC.

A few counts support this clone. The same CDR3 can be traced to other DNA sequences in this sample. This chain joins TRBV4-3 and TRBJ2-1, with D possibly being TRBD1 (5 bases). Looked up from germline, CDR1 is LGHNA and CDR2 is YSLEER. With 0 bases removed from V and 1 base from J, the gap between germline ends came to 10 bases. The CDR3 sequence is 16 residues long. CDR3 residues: CASSQDRSGSYNEQFF. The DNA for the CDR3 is TGCGCCAGCAGCCAAGATAGGTCAGGGTCCTACAATGAGCAGTTCTTC.

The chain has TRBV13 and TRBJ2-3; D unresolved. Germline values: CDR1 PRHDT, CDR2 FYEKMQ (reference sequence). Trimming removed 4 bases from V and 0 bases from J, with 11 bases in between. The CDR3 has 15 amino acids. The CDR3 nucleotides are TGTGCCAGCAGCTCGTCGATTACTAGCACAGATACGCAGTATTTT. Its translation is CASSSSITSTDTQYF.

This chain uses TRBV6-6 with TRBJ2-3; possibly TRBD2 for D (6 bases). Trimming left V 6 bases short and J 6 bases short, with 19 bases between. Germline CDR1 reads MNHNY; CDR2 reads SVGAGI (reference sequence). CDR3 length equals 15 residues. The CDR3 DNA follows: TGTGCCAGCAGGATCCGGGAGCCGCTGGGGGATACGCAGTATTTT. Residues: CASRIREPLGDTQYF.

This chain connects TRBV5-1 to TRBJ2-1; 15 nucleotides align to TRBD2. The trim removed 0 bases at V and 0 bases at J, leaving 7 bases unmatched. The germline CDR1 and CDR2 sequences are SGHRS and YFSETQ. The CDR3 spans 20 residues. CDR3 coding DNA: TGCGCCAGCAGCTTGGCCGCCGGGACTAGCGGGGGGAGCTCCTACAATGAGCAGTTCTTC. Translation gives CASSLAAGTSGGSSYNEQFF.

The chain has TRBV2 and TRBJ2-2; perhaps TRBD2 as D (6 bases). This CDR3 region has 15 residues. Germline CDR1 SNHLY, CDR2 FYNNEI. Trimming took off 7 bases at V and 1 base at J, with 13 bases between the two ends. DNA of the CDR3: TGTGCCAGCATCCCGGTGGAGGGGAACACCGGGGAGCTGTTTTTT. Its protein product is CASIPVEGNTGELFF.

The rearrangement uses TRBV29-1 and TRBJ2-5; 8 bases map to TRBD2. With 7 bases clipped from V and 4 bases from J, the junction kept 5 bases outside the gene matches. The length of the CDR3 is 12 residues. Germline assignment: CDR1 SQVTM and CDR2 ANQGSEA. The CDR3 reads CSASGGPETQYF. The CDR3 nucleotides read TGCAGCGCCTCGGGGGGGCCAGAGACCCAGTACTTC.

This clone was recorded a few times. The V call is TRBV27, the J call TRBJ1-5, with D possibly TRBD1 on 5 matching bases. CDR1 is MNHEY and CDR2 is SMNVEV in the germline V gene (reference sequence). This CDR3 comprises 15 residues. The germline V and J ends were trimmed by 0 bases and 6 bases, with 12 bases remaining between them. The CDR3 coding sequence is TGTGCCAGCAGTTTATCGGCAGGGTTCGGTCAGCCCCAGCATTTT. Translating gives CASSLSAGFGQPQHF.

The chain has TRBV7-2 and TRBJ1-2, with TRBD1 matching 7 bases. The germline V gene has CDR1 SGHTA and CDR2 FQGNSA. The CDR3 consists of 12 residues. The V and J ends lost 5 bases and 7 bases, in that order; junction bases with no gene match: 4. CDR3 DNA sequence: TGTGCCAGCAGCAAACAGGGGATTGGCTACACCTTC. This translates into CASSKQGIGYTF.

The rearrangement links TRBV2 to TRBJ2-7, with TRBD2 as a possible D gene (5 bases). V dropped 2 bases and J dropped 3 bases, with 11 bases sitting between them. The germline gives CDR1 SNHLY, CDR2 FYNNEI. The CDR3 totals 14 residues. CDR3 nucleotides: TGTGCCAGCAGTGAAACGGGGTCCCTCTACGAGCAGTACTTC. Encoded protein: CASSETGSLYEQYF.

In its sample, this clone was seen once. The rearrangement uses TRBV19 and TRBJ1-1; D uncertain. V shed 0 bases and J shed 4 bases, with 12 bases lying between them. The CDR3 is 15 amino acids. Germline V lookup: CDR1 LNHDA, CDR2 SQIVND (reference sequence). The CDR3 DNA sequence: TGTGCCAGTAGTATAGATAATAACTGGGGCACTGAAGCTTTCTTT. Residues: CASSIDNNWGTEAFF.